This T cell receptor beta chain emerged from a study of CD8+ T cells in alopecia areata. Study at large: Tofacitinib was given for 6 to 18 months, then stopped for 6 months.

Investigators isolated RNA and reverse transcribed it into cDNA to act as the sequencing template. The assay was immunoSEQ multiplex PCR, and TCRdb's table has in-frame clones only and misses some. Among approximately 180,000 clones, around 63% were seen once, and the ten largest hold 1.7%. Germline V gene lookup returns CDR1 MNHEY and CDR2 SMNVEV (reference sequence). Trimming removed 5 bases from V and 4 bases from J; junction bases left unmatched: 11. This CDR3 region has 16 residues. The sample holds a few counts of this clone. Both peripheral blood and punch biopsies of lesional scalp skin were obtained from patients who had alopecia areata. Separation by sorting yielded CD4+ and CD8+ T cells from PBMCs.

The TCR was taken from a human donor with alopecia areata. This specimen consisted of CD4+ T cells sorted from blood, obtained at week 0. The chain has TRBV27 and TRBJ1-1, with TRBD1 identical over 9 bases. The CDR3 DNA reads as TGTGCCAGCAGTCCGCCACCGGGACAGGGATCCACTGAAGCTTTCTTT. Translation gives CASSPPPGQGSTEAFF.